What follows is one TCR beta chain and its context. This clone was recorded at least ten times. Its cognate antigen has yet to be identified. No clone much larger than this one lies a single base away; base qualities are absent. This record comes from a study of blood T cell repertoires in COVID-19 (TCRdb year 2020). For context, the study as a whole: The collaborator samples originated in the United States, Italy and Spain and spanned the acute and convalescent phases of COVID-19. The material from the prospective study consisted of cDNA or gDNA derived from T cells, B-cell-depleted T cells, or PBMCs. Subjects who had been exposed to COVID-19, were actively infected with it, or had recovered from it provided the deeply sampled blood TCRbeta repertoires that made up the dataset. A freely available public database, intended as a resource for researchers studying the immune response to SARS-CoV-2, is where the repertoires were released. Samples were obtained from the ongoing ImmuneRACE study (first 160 participants) and from 950 to 1,500 subjects provided by 6 global collaborators. A de-identified subject ID, COVID-19 status, age in years and sex were almost always included in the sample metadata. HLA class I and class II types, where available, came from metadata supplied by the sample provider rather than from assay-based typing. The study at large found these results: How much clinical and demographic metadata was included differed by source and by participant, and the metadata was provided uncurated.

Each collaborating institution followed its own protocols to collect whole blood in K2EDTA tubes. For TCRbeta analysis, collaborator samples were shipped as frozen whole blood, as isolated PBMCs, or as DNA extracted from either sample type. TCRbeta CDR3 regions were amplified from genomic DNA using the immunoSEQ Assay, a bias-controlled multiplex PCR. Regarding the original processing steps: Within the assay, amplification of reference gene primers was used to estimate how many nucleated cells each sample contained. To quantify the absolute abundance of each unique TCRbeta CDR3 rearrangement, sequence reads were collapsed and filtered. Productive Simpson clonality was computed per sample as the square root of Simpson's diversity index over productive rearrangements. The table comes from immuneACCESS by way of TCRdb, which keeps in-frame sequences with V and J called. Part of the clones is missing from these tables; in studies checked, under half for an unresolved V gene and the rest for unknown reasons. V and J calls plus clone size are reproduced from that table; the DNA served to infer D and trimming. In this sample the table shows 450,000 to 500,000 clones, roughly 85% of which occur a single time. The ten largest clones add up to 3.2% of the sample.

Including the terminal cysteine and phenylalanine, the CDR3 comprises 15 residues. Only CDR3 DNA is held: 45 bases, read in frame from base 1. Via the germline V gene (reference sequence), CDR1 is MNHEY and CDR2 SMNVEV. V is cut by 2 bases and J by 7 bases, and the space between the germline ends is 12 bases. Recombination connected TRBV27 to TRBJ1-6; TRBD1 might be the D gene, on 6 matching bases. This TCR was sampled from a human donor in a cohort sampled during active COVID-19. Sequences were obtained from peripheral blood. The bases are TGTGCCAGCAGTTTACCCACAGGGATAAATTCACCCCTCCACTTT. Translated, it gives CASSLPTGINSPLHF.